The clone carrying this T cell receptor beta chain has just one count. The table came from immunoSEQ multiplex PCR; TCRdb's copy has only in-frame clones and leaves some out. The table has approximately 440,000 clones, about 92% seen once; the top ten hold about 0.6%. The CDR3 has 17 residues. V was clipped by 2 bases and J by 0 bases; unmatched bases: 10. In germline, CDR1 is SGDLS, CDR2 YYNGEE. The sample belongs to a study of blood T cell repertoires in COVID-19. This sequence joins TRBV9 and TRBJ1-2, with TRBD1 identical over 7 bases. Sequencing was done on a sample of PBMCs or T cells enriched from blood (not recorded which). The TCR sequence derives from a man between 18 and 29 years old who had recovered from COVID-19. In nucleotides, the CDR3 is TGTGCCAGCAGCGTGGGACACCTAGGGGGCACTAACTATGGCTACACCTTC. Translated, it gives CASSVGHLGGTNYGYTF.